The rows below give T cell receptor beta chains drawn from one sample of a study of identifying expanded T cells in peripheral blood. Repertoires were generated with immunoSEQ multiplex PCR, while TCRdb's copy carries only in-frame clones and drops some. The table lists 100,000 to 150,000 clones, about four fifths of them singletons. Sequencing was performed on blood. The receptors derive from a person aged 18-70 years in good health. CDR3s include the opening cysteine and the closing phenylalanine or tryptophan. A D gene is named only where the DNA matches it firmly. Rows give clone size only sometimes, using once, few, many, or a class for an expanded clone.

j_call clone_size d_call v_call cdr3_aa cdr3_nt
TRBJ1-5 NA NA TRBV2 CASVAGLTQPQHF TGTGCCAGCGTGGCAGGCCTCACCCAGCCCCAGCATTTT
TRBJ1-1 NA NA TRBV20-1 CSAARGTEAFF TGCAGTGCGGCAAGGGGGACTGAAGCTTTCTTT
TRBJ1-3 once NA TRBV11-2 CASSFGGTYTGGNTIYF TGTGCCAGCAGCTTCGGGGGCACTTATACCGGCGGAAACACCATATATTTT
TRBJ2-4 NA TRBD1 TRBV7-2 CASSLGGGLAKNIQYF TGTGCCAGCAGCTTAGGAGGGGGCCTAGCCAAAAACATTCAGTACTTC
TRBJ1-6 NA NA TRBV5-1 CASSLDSQIYNSPLHF TGCGCCAGCAGCTTGGATTCGCAGATTTATAATTCACCCCTCCACTTT
TRBJ1-2 few NA TRBV18 CASLASSGANYGYTF TGTGCCAGCTTGGCCTCCTCGGGGGCTAACTATGGCTACACCTTC
TRBJ1-6 once NA TRBV6-5 CASSYSFRRDSPLHF TGTGCCAGCAGTTACTCGTTCAGGAGAGATTCACCCCTCCACTTT
TRBJ2-3 NA TRBD2 TRBV9 CASSVIASGGTSDTQYF TGTGCCAGCAGCGTAATTGCTAGCGGGGGTACCTCAGATACGCAGTATTTT
TRBJ2-1 NA NA TRBV10-3 CAITPDSYNEQFF TGTGCCATCACCCCGGACAGTTACAATGAGCAGTTCTTC
TRBJ1-1 NA NA TRBV11-3 CASSLEPRSNTEAFF TGTGCCAGCAGCTTAGAGCCCCGTTCGAACACTGAAGCTTTCTTT
TRBJ1-2 NA NA TRBV7-2 CASSPSAGYGYTF TGTGCCAGCAGCCCAAGTGCGGGATACGGCTACACCTTC
TRBJ1-3 NA NA TRBV2 CASSVDGSSGNTIYF TGTGCCAGCAGTGTAGACGGAAGCTCTGGAAACACCATATATTTT
TRBJ2-5 NA NA TRBV7-9 CASSPPRDGRQETQYF TGTGCCAGCAGCCCCCCCCGGGACGGAAGACAAGAGACCCAGTACTTC
TRBJ2-7 NA TRBD1 TRBV5-6 CASSPSDRAYEQYF TGTGCCAGCAGTCCCTCGGACAGGGCGTATGAGCAGTACTTC
TRBJ2-7 NA NA TRBV6-5 CASRRNDRGYEQYF TGTGCCAGCAGGAGAAATGACAGAGGCTACGAGCAGTACTTC
TRBJ2-2 few NA TRBV27 CASSLAGVGELFF TGTGCCAGCAGTTTAGCGGGCGTGGGGGAGCTGTTTTTT
TRBJ2-7 NA TRBD1 TRBV7-8 CASSFPAEGRTGSYEQYF TGTGCCAGCAGCTTCCCCGCGGAGGGGCGGACAGGGTCCTACGAGCAGTACTTC
TRBJ2-2 NA TRBD1 TRBV7-2 CASSRGGTGGTGELFF TGTGCCAGCAGCCGTGGAGGGACAGGGGGCACCGGGGAGCTGTTTTTT
TRBJ2-7 NA NA TRBV7-6 CASSLSPDYEQYF TGTGCCAGCAGCTTAAGTCCCGACTACGAGCAGTACTTC
TRBJ1-1 NA NA TRBV14 CASSLQAILNTEAFF TGTGCCAGCAGCCTCCAAGCGATCCTTAACACTGAAGCTTTCTTT
TRBJ2-7 NA NA TRBV7-8 CASSLPARYGPYEQYF TGTGCCAGCAGCTTACCGGCGAGATATGGACCCTACGAGCAGTACTTC
TRBJ1-4 NA NA TRBV25-1 CASSEYLSGSSNEKLFF TGTGCCAGCAGTGAATACCTCTCAGGCTCCTCTAATGAAAAACTGTTTTTT
TRBJ2-7 NA NA TRBV4-3 CASSLKYSDSYEQYF TGCGCCAGCAGCCTAAAGTACAGCGATTCCTACGAGCAGTACTTC
TRBJ1-5 few NA TRBV7-8 CASSLNRGNQPQHF TGTGCCAGCAGCCTCAATCGAGGAAATCAGCCCCAGCATTTT
TRBJ2-3 NA NA TRBV7-9 CASSLPGAAGTQYF TGTGCCAGCAGCCTCCCCGGGGCCGCAGGTACGCAGTATTTT
TRBJ1-5 NA TRBD1 TRBV6-5 CASSPTGGLDQPQHF TGTGCCAGCAGCCCGACAGGGGGCTTGGATCAGCCCCAGCATTTT
TRBJ2-7 NA TRBD1 TRBV7-2 CASSSVTGTVQYEQYF TGTGCCAGCAGCTCGGTGACCGGGACAGTGCAATACGAGCAGTACTTC
TRBJ1-4 many TRBD1 TRBV5-4 CASSLDGRGNEKLFF TGTGCCAGCAGCTTGGACGGCAGGGGGAATGAAAAACTGTTTTTT
TRBJ1-2 NA TRBD1 TRBV20-1 CSADRWYGYTF TGCAGTGCGGACAGGTGGTATGGCTACACCTTC
TRBJ2-5 NA NA TRBV5-5 CASSFEGAETQYF TGTGCCAGCAGCTTCGAGGGAGCAGAGACCCAGTACTTC
TRBJ2-5 NA TRBD2 TRBV7-9 CASTSPFTHRLAGEETQYF TGTGCCAGCACCTCCCCATTCACGCACCGACTAGCGGGGGAAGAGACCCAGTACTTC
TRBJ2-7 NA TRBD1 TRBV5-5 CASSLEGQGIGQYF TGTGCCAGCAGCTTGGAGGGACAGGGGATTGGGCAGTACTTC
TRBJ1-5 once NA TRBV6-1 CASSEGWVQTNQPQHF TGTGCCAGCAGTGAAGGATGGGTGCAAACTAATCAGCCCCAGCATTTT
TRBJ1-5 NA NA TRBV9 CASSVALGPNQPQHF TGTGCCAGCAGCGTAGCCTTAGGTCCTAATCAGCCCCAGCATTTT
TRBJ1-1 NA TRBD1 TRBV7-9 CASSPRDSPEAFF TGTGCCAGCAGCCCACGGGACAGCCCTGAAGCTTTCTTT
TRBJ1-2 NA NA TRBV25-1 CASSEAAASDGYTF TGTGCCAGCAGTGAAGCCGCTGCTAGCGATGGCTACACCTTC
TRBJ1-2 NA NA TRBV9 CASSVDQGGDFLYGYTF TGTGCCAGCAGCGTAGATCAAGGGGGGGACTTTCTCTATGGCTACACCTTC
TRBJ1-2 NA NA TRBV6-5 CASSYADRRLGGYTF TGTGCCAGCAGTTACGCCGACAGACGCCTGGGCGGCTACACCTTC
TRBJ2-3 NA NA TRBV6-1 CASSDRALSRTDTQYF TGTGCCAGCAGTGACAGGGCACTCTCTCGCACAGATACGCAGTATTTT
TRBJ2-2 NA TRBD1 TRBV19 CASSIRGQVPSTGELFF TGTGCCAGTAGTATCCGAGGACAGGTCCCCAGCACCGGGGAGCTGTTTTTT
TRBJ2-7 NA NA TRBV11-3 CASSQGHLNYEQYF TGTGCCAGCAGCCAGGGACACTTAAACTACGAGCAGTACTTC
TRBJ1-2 few TRBD1 TRBV18 CASSPPGRTGGSGGYTF TGTGCCAGCTCACCACCGGGCCGAACAGGGGGCAGTGGTGGCTACACCTTC
TRBJ1-6 medium-sized NA TRBV2 CASIGTVNSPLHF TGTGCCAGCATAGGGACGGTAAATTCACCCCTCCACTTT
TRBJ1-2 NA NA TRBV7-2 CASSLSRPNYGYTF TGTGCCAGCAGCTTAAGTAGGCCCAACTATGGCTACACCTTC
TRBJ1-1 few NA TRBV28 CASITVWGTEAFF TGTGCCAGTATTACAGTTTGGGGCACTGAAGCTTTCTTT
TRBJ1-1 NA NA TRBV10-3 CAISPLQDMNTEAFF TGTGCCATCAGCCCCCTCCAAGATATGAACACTGAAGCTTTCTTT
TRBJ2-3 NA TRBD1 TRBV11-2 CASSFAGGPNTQYF TGTGCCAGCAGCTTTGCAGGGGGACCGAATACGCAGTATTTT
TRBJ2-7 once TRBD2 TRBV30 CAWSVRRLAGFGEQYF TGTGCCTGGAGTGTACGACGACTAGCGGGGTTTGGCGAGCAGTACTTC
TRBJ1-1 NA TRBD1 TRBV14 CASSQDTPGGRFSEAFF TGTGCCAGCAGCCAAGATACCCCAGGGGGCCGTTTCAGTGAAGCTTTCTTT
TRBJ2-5 NA TRBD2 TRBV7-6 CASSPMGGLSAETQYF TGTGCCAGCAGCCCAATGGGGGGACTAAGTGCGGAGACCCAGTACTTC
TRBJ1-2 NA NA TRBV4-3 CASSQDAIALNYGYTF TGCGCCAGCAGCCAAGATGCGATTGCCCTTAACTATGGCTACACCTTC
TRBJ1-2 NA NA TRBV9 CASSGTGMKYGYTF TGTGCCAGCAGCGGTACAGGGATGAAGTATGGCTACACCTTC
TRBJ1-5 medium-sized NA TRBV6-5 CASRDSRNSNQPQHF TGTGCCAGCAGGGACAGCCGAAATAGCAATCAGCCCCAGCATTTT
TRBJ1-5 NA NA TRBV7-2 CASSPPGPSLNQPQHF TGTGCCAGCAGCCCCCCGGGGCCCTCTCTCAATCAGCCCCAGCATTTT
TRBJ2-7 NA TRBD1 TRBV5-1 CASSFDRGWPYEQYF TGCGCCAGCAGCTTTGACAGGGGATGGCCCTACGAGCAGTACTTC
TRBJ1-2 NA NA TRBV7-9 CASSLSGGNYGYTF TGTGCCAGCAGCTTAAGCGGCGGTAACTATGGCTACACCTTC